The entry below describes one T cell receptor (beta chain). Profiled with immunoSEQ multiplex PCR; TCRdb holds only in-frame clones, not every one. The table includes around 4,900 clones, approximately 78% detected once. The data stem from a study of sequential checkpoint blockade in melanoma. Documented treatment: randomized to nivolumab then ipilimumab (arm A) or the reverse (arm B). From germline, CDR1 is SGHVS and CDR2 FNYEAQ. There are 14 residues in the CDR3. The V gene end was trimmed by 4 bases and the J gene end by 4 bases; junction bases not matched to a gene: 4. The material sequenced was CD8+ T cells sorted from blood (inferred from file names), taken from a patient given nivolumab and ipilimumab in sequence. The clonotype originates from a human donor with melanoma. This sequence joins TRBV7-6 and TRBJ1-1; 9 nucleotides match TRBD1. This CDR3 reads CASSSSDRGTEAFF. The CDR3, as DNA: TGTGCCAGCAGCTCGTCGGACAGGGGCACTGAAGCTTTCTTT.